The clone carrying this TCR beta chain was seen more than once but under ten times. Antigen: not known. All of the isolated RNA was reverse transcribed, so expressed TCRB transcripts were sequenced. Repertoires were generated with immunoSEQ multiplex PCR, while TCRdb's copy carries only in-frame clones and drops some. The table has under 200,000 clones, roughly 9% seen once; the top ten hold about 2.5%. Germline lookup yields CDR1 MGHDK and CDR2 SYGVNS. The CDR3 has 16 residues. J lost 5 bases, V lost 3 bases, and 10 bases had no gene match. The source of the sample is a study of beta chain features in type 1 diabetes. The study, taken as a whole, reports: For patients, the naive, central memory and Treg TCRB repertoires appeared more alike than for healthy donors.

Blood was collected once per donor into heparin, averaging around 120 mL. CD45RO/CCR7/CD25/CD127/CD95/CD27 staining was used to isolate CD4+ naive, central memory, regulatory and stem cell-like memory cells by sorting. Each of the sorted populations had a purity greater than 95%. The J gene is TRBJ2-7, the V gene TRBV25-1; TRBD1 matches 10 bases. Sequencing input: central memory CD4+ T cells from blood. The sequence was obtained from a woman under 30 in good health. CDR3 region: CASSDSDRGLGNEQYF. The CDR3 nucleotides read TGTGCCAGCAGTGATAGTGACAGGGGGCTTGGTAACGAGCAGTACTTC.